Shown below are 19 T cell receptor beta chains from a single sample sequenced in a study of cytomegalovirus exposure and HLA in healthy donors (dated by TCRdb to about 2017). Library preparation employed the immunoSEQ multiplex PCR assay. The multiplex PCR relied on a mix of 60 forward primers for TCR Vbeta segments and 13 reverse primers for TCR Jbeta segments. TCRdb holds this immuneACCESS table with in-frame rearrangements only. Some clones are missing; in checked studies, unresolved V genes explain under half, and the rest has no known cause. The sample table contains 200,000 to 250,000 clones; only one count was recorded for just under 70% of them. The top ten hold about 3% of the sample. The sample consisted of PBMCs. The receptors derive from a man in his forties in good health and CMV-seropositive.

This clone was seen only a few times. The chain carries TRBV4-1 and TRBJ2-7; 7 bases fit TRBD2. V lost 4 bases, J lost 4 bases, and 19 bases stayed unmatched. Germline V lookup: CDR1 MGHRA, CDR2 YSYEKL. This CDR3 region has 18 residues. Written as DNA, the CDR3 is TGCGCCAGCAGCCCCTTTGGGCAGGGAGGGAGTTTAGTTTACGAGCAGTACTTC. This encodes CASSPFGQGGSLVYEQYF.

The chain uses TRBV10-3 and TRBJ1-2; TRBD1 matches at 7 bases. Looked up from germline, CDR1 is ENHRY and CDR2 is SYGVKD. There are 13 residues in the CDR3. V was clipped by 6 bases and J by 5 bases; unmatched bases: 6. CDR3 protein: CAISTGTDYGYTF. The CDR3 DNA follows: TGTGCCATCAGCACCGGGACAGATTATGGCTACACCTTC.

The CDR3 region is CASSKDGMFGQATEAFF. The CDR3 DNA is TGTGCCAGCAGCAAAGACGGTATGTTCGGACAGGCTACTGAAGCTTTCTTT. The chain employs TRBV6-4 and TRBJ1-1, with 7 bases lining up with TRBD1. Germline V gives CDR1 MRHNA, CDR2 SNTAGT. The CDR3 has 17 residues. V shed 6 bases, J shed 5 bases, and the junction held 18 bases outside the gene matches.

The chain is built from TRBV7-2 and TRBJ2-3, with TRBD2 as a possible D gene (6 bases). Germline CDR1 and CDR2: SGHTA and FQGNSA. Between the trimmed V and J ends, which lost 5 bases and 4 bases, there was a span of 16 bases. The length of the CDR3 is 15 residues. CDR3 sequence: CASSDSGRGSDTQYF. The CDR3, as DNA: TGTGCCAGCAGCGACTCCGGGAGAGGTTCAGATACGCAGTATTTT. The whole variable domain, remainder taken from reference TRBV7-2 and TRBJ2-3, is GAGVSQSPSNKVTEKGKDVELRCDPISGHTALYWYRQSLGQGLEFLIYFQGNSAPDKSGLPSDRFSAERTGGSVSTLTIQRTQQEDSAVYLCASSDSGRGSDTQYFGPGTRLTVL.

The chain has TRBV7-9 and TRBJ2-7, with 8 bases identical to TRBD1. Germline V lookup: CDR1 SEHNR, CDR2 FQNEAQ (reference sequence). The CDR3 has 18 amino acids. The trim removed 7 bases at V and 0 bases at J, leaving 17 bases unmatched. The CDR3 loop reads CASIPLAQDRASSYEQYF. The CDR3 bases are TGTGCCAGCATCCCCCTCGCCCAGGACAGGGCGAGCTCCTACGAGCAGTACTTC.

The chain uses TRBV7-2 and TRBJ1-2; 10 bases align to TRBD1. The ends lost 3 bases at V and 6 bases at J; junction bases unmatched: 4. Germline V lookup: CDR1 SGHTA, CDR2 FQGNSA. This CDR3 has 14 residues. The CDR3 here is CASSFLGQGNGYTF. In DNA form, the CDR3 reads TGTGCCAGCAGCTTCCTGGGACAGGGGAATGGCTACACCTTC.

The CDR3 region is CASSTWTSGDPGEQFF. The CDR3 DNA sequence: TGTGCCAGCAGCACCTGGACTAGCGGGGACCCCGGGGAGCAGTTCTTC. The V gene is TRBV4-2, the J gene TRBJ2-1, with 12 bases matching TRBD2. Germline CDR1 and CDR2: LGHNA and YNFKEQ. J gave up 10 bases and V 5 bases, and 12 bases lay outside the gene matches. CDR3 length: 16 amino acids.

This chain joins TRBV11-1 and TRBJ2-3; 8 bases are a match to TRBD2. The V gene's germline CDR1 is SGHAT and CDR2 FQDESV (reference sequence). The CDR3 runs 16 residues. The V segment lost 5 bases and the J segment 5 bases; nucleotides outside the gene matches: 12. CDR3 sequence: CASSPGLAVSEDTQYF. CDR3 DNA: TGTGCCAGCAGCCCTGGACTAGCTGTCAGCGAAGATACGCAGTATTTT.

The CDR3, as DNA: TGTGCCAGCAGTGAGACTAGCGGAATCTCCTACAATGAGCAGTTCTTC. It yields the protein CASSETSGISYNEQFF. The V gene is TRBV2, the J gene TRBJ2-1; 9 bases are shared with TRBD2. CDR3 length equals 16 residues. Trimming removed 3 bases from V and 0 bases from J; junction bases left unmatched: 3. From germline, CDR1 is SNHLY and CDR2 FYNNEI.

To note about this clone: This clone may be a read error of a much larger clone one base away. V and J are TRBV7-9 and TRBJ1-1; 7 bases match TRBD1. V shed 2 bases, J shed 5 bases, and the junction held 2 bases outside the gene matches. The germline V gene has CDR1 SEHNR and CDR2 FQNEAQ (reference sequence). CDR3 length: 13 residues. The DNA of the CDR3 is TGTGCCAGCAGCTTATCAGGGGGTACTGAAGCTTTCTTT. This codes for CASSLSGGTEAFF.

The gene calls are TRBV4-1 and TRBJ2-7, with 7 bases matching TRBD1. CDR1 MGHRA and CDR2 YSYEKL come from the germline V gene. CDR3 length: 16 amino acids. The J segment lost 2 bases and the V segment lost 3 bases, leaving 10 bases of the junction unmatched. This chain's CDR3 is CASSQLLTGKPYEQYF. The CDR3 nucleotides are TGCGCCAGCAGCCAGCTCCTGACAGGGAAACCCTACGAGCAGTACTTC.

Here the CDR3 reads CASSPTDTEKPYYEQYF. The DNA for the CDR3 is TGTGCCAGCAGCCCCACCGACACCGAGAAACCTTACTACGAGCAGTACTTC. The chain employs TRBV7-9 and TRBJ2-7; D is undetermined. CDR1 is SEHNR and CDR2 is FQNEAQ in the germline V gene (reference sequence). Trimming took off 5 bases at V and 3 bases at J, with 23 bases between the two ends. The CDR3 runs 17 residues.

This clone was counted a few times. The chain links TRBV9 to TRBJ1-2; TRBD1 might be the D (5 bases). The germline CDR1 and CDR2 sequences are SGDLS and YYNGEE. Trimming pared 2 bases from V and 3 bases from J, leaving 8 bases between. The CDR3 extends over 13 amino acids. The CDR3 bases are TGTGCCAGCAGCGTGGGGGGAGACTATGGCTACACCTTC. Protein: CASSVGGDYGYTF.

The chain carries TRBV5-1 and TRBJ2-2; 8 bases align to TRBD1. The CDR3 has 17 amino acids. CDR1 and CDR2 from the germline V gene are SGHRS and YFSETQ. V dropped 4 bases and J dropped 3; count of bases not matched to a gene: 11. The CDR3 protein is CASSLWDRRLDTGELFF. In DNA, the CDR3 is TGCGCCAGCAGCCTATGGGACAGGCGGTTGGACACCGGGGAGCTGTTTTTT.

The chain has TRBV11-3 and TRBJ1-1, with a weak D call TRBD1 (5 bases). Germline loops: CDR1 SGHNT, CDR2 YENEEA. This CDR3 has 13 residues. Trimming removed 0 bases at V and 4 bases at J, with 6 bases between. The CDR3 DNA reads TGTGCCAGCAGCTTAGACAGGGCCACTGAAGCTTTCTTT. This codes for CASSLDRATEAFF.

There are a few counts of this clone. J is TRBJ2-7 and V is TRBV9, with TRBD1 matching over 7 bases. V lost 2 bases to trimming and J lost 5 bases; unmatched junction nucleotides: 10. This CDR3 has 15 amino acids. Germline V gene data show CDR1 as SGDLS and CDR2 as YYNGEE. CDR3 amino acids: CASSVTGEWSHEQYF. The CDR3 DNA reads as TGTGCCAGCAGCGTTACAGGGGAGTGGAGTCACGAGCAGTACTTC.

This chain joins TRBV11-2 and TRBJ1-3; TRBD1 agrees at 8 bases. This CDR3 comprises 14 residues. Germline V lookup: CDR1 SGHAT, CDR2 FQNNGV. The J segment lost 2 bases and the V segment lost 3 bases, leaving 0 bases of the junction unmatched. Here the CDR3 DNA reads TGTGCCAGCAGCTTGGACAGGGCTGGAAACACCATATATTTT. Translating gives CASSLDRAGNTIYF.

This clone is a singleton in its sample. V gene TRBV5-5 combines with J gene TRBJ2-7, with TRBD1 matching over 7 bases. Germline CDR1 is SGHKS and CDR2 is YYEKEE (reference sequence). The trim removed 5 bases at V and 7 bases at J, leaving 12 bases unmatched. The CDR3 covers 14 residues. As DNA, the CDR3 is TGTGCCAGCAGTGCCACGACAGGGAACTATGAGCAGTACTTC. This codes for CASSATTGNYEQYF.

The V call is TRBV5-1, the J call TRBJ1-4; tentative D call: TRBD1 (5 bases). V was trimmed by 5 bases and J by 7 bases, leaving 12 bases between them. CDR1 and CDR2 from the germline V gene are SGHRS and YFSETQ. This CDR3 has 13 residues. The CDR3 loop reads CASRIGTGEKLFF. The CDR3 DNA reads TGCGCCAGCAGGATAGGGACTGGTGAAAAACTGTTTTTT.